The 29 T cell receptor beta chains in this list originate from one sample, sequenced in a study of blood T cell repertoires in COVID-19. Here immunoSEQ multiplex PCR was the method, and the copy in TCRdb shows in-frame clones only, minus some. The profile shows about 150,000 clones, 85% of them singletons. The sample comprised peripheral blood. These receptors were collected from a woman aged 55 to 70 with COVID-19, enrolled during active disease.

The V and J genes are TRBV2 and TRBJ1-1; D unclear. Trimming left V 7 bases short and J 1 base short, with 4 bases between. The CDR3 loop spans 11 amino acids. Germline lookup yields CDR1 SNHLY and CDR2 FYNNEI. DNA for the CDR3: TGTGCCAGCAACGGGAACACTGAAGCTTTCTTT. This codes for CASNGNTEAFF.

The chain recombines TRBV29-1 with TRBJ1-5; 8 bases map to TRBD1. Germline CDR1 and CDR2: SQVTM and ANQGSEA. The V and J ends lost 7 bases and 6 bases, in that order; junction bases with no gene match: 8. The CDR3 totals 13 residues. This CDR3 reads CSAGQGGGQPQHF. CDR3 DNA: TGCAGCGCTGGACAGGGCGGGGGTCAGCCCCAGCATTTT.

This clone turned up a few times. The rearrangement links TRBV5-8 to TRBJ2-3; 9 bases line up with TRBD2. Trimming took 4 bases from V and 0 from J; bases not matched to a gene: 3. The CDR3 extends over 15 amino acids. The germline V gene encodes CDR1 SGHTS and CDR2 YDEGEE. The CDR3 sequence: CASSPGTSSTDTQYF. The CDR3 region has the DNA TGTGCCAGCAGCCCCGGGACTAGCAGCACAGATACGCAGTATTTT.

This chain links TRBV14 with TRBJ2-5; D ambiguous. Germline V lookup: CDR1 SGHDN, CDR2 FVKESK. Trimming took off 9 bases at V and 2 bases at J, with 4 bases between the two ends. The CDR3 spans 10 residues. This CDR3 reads CASYQETQYF. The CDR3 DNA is TGTGCCAGTTATCAAGAGACCCAGTACTTC.

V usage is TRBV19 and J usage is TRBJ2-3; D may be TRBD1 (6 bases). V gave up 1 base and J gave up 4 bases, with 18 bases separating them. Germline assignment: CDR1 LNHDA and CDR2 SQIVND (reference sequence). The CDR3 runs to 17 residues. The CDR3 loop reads CASSIGGGRGSADTQYF. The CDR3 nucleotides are TGTGCCAGTAGTATAGGTGGGGGCAGGGGATCGGCAGATACGCAGTATTTT. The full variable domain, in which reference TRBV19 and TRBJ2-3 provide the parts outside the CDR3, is DGGITQSPKYLFRKEGQNVTLSCEQNLNHDAMYWYRQDPGQGLRLIYYSQIVNDFQKGDIAEGYSVSREKKESFPLTVTSAQKNPTAFYLCASSIGGGRGSADTQYFGPGTRLTVL.

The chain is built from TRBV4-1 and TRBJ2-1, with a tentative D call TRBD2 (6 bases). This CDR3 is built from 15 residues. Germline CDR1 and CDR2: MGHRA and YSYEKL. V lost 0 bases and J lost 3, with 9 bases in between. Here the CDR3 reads CASSQELAVYNEQFF. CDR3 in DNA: TGCGCCAGCAGCCAAGAACTAGCCGTCTACAATGAGCAGTTCTTC.

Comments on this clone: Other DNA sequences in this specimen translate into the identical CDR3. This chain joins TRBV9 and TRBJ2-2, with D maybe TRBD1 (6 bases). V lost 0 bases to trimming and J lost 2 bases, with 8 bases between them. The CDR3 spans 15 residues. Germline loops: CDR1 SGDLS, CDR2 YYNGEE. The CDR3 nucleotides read TGTGCCAGCAGCGTAGAGACAGGTAACACCGGGGAGCTGTTTTTT. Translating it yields CASSVETGNTGELFF.

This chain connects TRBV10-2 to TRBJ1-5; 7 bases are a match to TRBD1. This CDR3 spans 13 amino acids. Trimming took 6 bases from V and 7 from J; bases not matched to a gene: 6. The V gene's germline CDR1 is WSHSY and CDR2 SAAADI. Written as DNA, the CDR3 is TGCGCCAGCAGCCAGACAGGGAACCAGCCCCAGCATTTT. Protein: CASSQTGNQPQHF.

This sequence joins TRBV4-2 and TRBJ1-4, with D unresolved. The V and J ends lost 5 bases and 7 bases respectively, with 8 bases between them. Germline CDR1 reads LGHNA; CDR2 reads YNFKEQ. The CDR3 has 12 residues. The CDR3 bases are TGTGCCAGCAGCGCCTCGGGTGAAAAACTGTTTTTT. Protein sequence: CASSASGEKLFF.

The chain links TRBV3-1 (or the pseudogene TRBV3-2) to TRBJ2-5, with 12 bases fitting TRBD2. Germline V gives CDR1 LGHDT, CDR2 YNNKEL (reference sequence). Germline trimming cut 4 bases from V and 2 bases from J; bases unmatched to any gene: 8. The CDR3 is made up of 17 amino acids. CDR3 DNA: TGTGCCAGCAGCCCGCGGACTAGCGGGGTCTATCAAGAGACCCAGTACTTC. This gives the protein CASSPRTSGVYQETQYF.

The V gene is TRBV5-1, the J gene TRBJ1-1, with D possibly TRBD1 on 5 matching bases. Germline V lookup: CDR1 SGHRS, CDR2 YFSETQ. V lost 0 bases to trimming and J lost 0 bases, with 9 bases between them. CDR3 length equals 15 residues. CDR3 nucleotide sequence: TGCGCCAGCAGCTTGGGCGGGGGTATGAACACTGAAGCTTTCTTT. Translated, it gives CASSLGGGMNTEAFF.

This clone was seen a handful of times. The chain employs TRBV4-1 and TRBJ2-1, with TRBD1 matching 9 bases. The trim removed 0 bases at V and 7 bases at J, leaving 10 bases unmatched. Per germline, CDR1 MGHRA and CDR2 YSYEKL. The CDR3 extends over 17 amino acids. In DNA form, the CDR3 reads TGCGCCAGCAGCCAAGATAGGGGTACAGGGGGCGCGAATGAGCAGTTCTTC. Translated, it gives CASSQDRGTGGANEQFF.

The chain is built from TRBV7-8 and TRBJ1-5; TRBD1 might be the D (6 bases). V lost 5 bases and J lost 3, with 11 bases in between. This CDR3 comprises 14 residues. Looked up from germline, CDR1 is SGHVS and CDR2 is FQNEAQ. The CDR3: CASSRRTDNQPQHF. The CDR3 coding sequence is TGTGCCAGCAGCCGAAGGACAGACAATCAGCCCCAGCATTTT.

The CDR3 here is CASSEWDRGLAFF. The CDR3 DNA reads TGTGCCAGCAGTGAATGGGACAGGGGGCTAGCTTTCTTT. J is TRBJ1-1 and V is TRBV6-1, with 12 positions matching TRBD1. Germline trimming cut 2 bases from V and 10 bases from J; bases unmatched to any gene: 2. This CDR3 spans 13 amino acids. Looked up from germline, CDR1 is MNHNS and CDR2 is SASEGT.

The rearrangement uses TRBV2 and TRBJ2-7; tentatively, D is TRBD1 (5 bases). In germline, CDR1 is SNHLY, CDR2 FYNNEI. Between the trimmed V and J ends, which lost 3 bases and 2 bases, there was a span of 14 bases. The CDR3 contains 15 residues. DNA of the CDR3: TGTGCCAGCAGTGAGCGTCTGGTGACAGCCTACGAGCAGTACTTC. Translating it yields CASSERLVTAYEQYF.

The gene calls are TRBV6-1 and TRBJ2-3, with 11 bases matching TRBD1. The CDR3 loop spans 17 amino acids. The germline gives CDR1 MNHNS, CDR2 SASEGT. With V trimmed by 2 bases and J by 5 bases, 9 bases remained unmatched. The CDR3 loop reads CASSEYSGTGGRDTQYF. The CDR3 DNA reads TGTGCCAGCAGTGAATACTCCGGGACAGGGGGGAGAGATACGCAGTATTTT.

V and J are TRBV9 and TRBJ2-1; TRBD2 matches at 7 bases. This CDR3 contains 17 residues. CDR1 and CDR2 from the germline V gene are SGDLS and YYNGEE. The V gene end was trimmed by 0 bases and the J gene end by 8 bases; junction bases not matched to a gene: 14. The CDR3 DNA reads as TGTGCCAGCAGCGTAGCTGGGACCGGGGGACGGGGGGATGAGCAGTTCTTC. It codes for CASSVAGTGGRGDEQFF.

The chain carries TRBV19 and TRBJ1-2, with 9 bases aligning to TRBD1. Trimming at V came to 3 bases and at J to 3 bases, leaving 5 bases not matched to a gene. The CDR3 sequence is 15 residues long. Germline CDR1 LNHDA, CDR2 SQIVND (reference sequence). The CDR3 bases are TGTGCCAGTAGTATCGCCGGGACAGGGTACTATGGCTACACCTTC. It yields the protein CASSIAGTGYYGYTF.

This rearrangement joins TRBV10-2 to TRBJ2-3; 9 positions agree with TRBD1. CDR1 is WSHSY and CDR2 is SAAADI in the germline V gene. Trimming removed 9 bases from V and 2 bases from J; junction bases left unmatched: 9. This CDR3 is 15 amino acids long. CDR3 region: CASYGQGFNTDTQYF. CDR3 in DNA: TGCGCCAGTTACGGACAGGGGTTCAACACAGATACGCAGTATTTT.

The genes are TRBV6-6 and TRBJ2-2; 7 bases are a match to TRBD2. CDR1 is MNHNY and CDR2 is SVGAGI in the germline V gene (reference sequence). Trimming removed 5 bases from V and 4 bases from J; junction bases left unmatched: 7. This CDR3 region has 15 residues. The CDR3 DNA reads TGTGCCAGCAGTCGGACTAGTCCGGGCACCGGGGAGCTGTTTTTT. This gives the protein CASSRTSPGTGELFF.

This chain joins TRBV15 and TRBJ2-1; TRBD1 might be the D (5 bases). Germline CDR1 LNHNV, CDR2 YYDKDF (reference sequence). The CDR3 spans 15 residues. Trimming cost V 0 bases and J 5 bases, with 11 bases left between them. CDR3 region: CATSRDHRFNNEQFF. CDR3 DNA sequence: TGTGCCACCAGCAGAGATCACAGGTTTAACAATGAGCAGTTCTTC.

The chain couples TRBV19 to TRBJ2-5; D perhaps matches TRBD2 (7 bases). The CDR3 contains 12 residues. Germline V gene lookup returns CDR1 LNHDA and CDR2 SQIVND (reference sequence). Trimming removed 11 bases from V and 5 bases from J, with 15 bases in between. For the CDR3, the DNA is TGTGCCTCCGGGGGGCACCGGGAGACCCAGTACTTC. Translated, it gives CASGGHRETQYF.

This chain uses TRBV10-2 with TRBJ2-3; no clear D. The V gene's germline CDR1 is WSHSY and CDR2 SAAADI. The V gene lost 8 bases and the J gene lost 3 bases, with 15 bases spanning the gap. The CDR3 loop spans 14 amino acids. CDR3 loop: CASRGIGQTDTQYF. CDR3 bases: TGCGCCAGCCGCGGAATTGGCCAAACAGATACGCAGTATTTT.

CDR3 DNA: TGTGCCAGCAGTCGAAGGGACAGGGATACCTACGAGCAGTACTTC. Protein: CASSRRDRDTYEQYF. The chain uses TRBV6-6 and TRBJ2-7, with TRBD1 matching 9 bases. Germline V gives CDR1 MNHNY, CDR2 SVGAGI (reference sequence). V shed 5 bases, J shed 2 bases, and the junction held 7 bases outside the gene matches. The CDR3 runs to 15 residues.

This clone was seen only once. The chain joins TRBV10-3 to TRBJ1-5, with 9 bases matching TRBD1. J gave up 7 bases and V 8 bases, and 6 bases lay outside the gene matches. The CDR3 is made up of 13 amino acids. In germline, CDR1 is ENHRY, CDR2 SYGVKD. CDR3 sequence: CAIGGQGGQPQHF. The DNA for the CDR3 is TGTGCCATCGGGGGACAGGGAGGCCAGCCCCAGCATTTT.

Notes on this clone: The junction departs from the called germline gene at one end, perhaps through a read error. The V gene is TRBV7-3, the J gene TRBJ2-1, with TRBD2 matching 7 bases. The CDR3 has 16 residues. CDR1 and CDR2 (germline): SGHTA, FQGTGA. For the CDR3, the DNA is TGTGCCAGCACCTTAATGGGAGGGTCAGTCTACAATGAGCAGTTCTTC. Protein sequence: CASTLMGGSVYNEQFF.

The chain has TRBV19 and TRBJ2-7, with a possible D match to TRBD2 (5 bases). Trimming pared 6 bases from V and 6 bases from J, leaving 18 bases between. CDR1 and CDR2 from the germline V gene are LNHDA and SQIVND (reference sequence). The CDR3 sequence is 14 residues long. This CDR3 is CASSAQREIGEQYF. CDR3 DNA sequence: TGTGCCAGTAGCGCCCAGAGGGAGATCGGCGAGCAGTACTTC.

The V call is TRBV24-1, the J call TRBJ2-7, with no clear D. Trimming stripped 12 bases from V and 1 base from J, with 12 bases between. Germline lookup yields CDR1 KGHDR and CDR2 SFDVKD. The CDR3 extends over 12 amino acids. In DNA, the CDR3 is TGTGCCGAAGCGACGGTTTCCTACGAGCAGTACGTC. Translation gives CAEATVSYEQYV.

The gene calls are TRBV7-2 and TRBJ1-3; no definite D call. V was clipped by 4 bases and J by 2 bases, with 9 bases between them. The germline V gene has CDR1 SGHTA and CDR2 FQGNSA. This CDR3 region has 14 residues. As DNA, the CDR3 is TGTGCCAGCAGCTCGGACTCAGCTGGAAACACCATATATTTT. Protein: CASSSDSAGNTIYF.